The 8 T cell receptor beta chains below were found in one sample sequenced in a study of T cell repertoires in cytomegalovirus infection. TCRdb re-derived calls from the reads in MiXCR, one entry per CDR3 protein. Among approximately 730,000 distinct CDR3 sequences listed, about 30% were seen once. What these receptors recognize is not known. Sequenced here: cultured PBMCs, sampled from culture after CMV antigen stimulation. These receptors all stem from a human donor in good health (CMV status not recorded). Some clones in this sample may be carry-over from other donors' samples.

The gene calls are TRBV20-1 and TRBJ2-7; perhaps D is TRBD1 or TRBD2 (6 bases each). Trimming pared 1 base from V and 7 bases from J, leaving 11 bases between. The CDR3 consists of 12 residues. Germline V lookup: CDR1 DFQATT, CDR2 SNEGSKA (reference sequence). Here the CDR3 reads CSARGGAREQYF. CDR3 DNA: TGCAGTGCTAGAGGGGGGGCGCGAGAGCAGTACTTC.

The chain employs TRBV12-5 and TRBJ2-7; D not certain. V was shortened by 2 bases and J by 5 bases, with 7 bases between the two germline ends. Per the germline V gene, CDR1 is LGHNT and CDR2 is FRNRAP. This CDR3 has 12 amino acids. CDR3 DNA sequence: TGTGCTAGTGGTTTGAGGCTAGACGAGCAGTACTTC. Protein: CASGLRLDEQYF.

This clonotype has more than one count but fewer than ten. V and J are TRBV3-1 and TRBJ2-7; D could derive from TRBD1 or TRBD2 (6 bases each). The CDR3 extends over 13 amino acids. Trimming shortened V by 0 bases and J by 5 bases, and 8 bases separated the two germline ends. CDR1 and CDR2 (germline): LGHDT, YNNKEL (reference sequence). CDR3 in DNA: TGTGCCAGCAGCCAAGAAAGGGGGGACGAGCAGTACTTC. This sequence encodes CASSQERGDEQYF.

This clonotype was counted a few times. The chain is built from TRBV7-6 and TRBJ2-5; D assignment may be TRBD1 or TRBD2 (5 bases each). V lost 5 bases and J 0 bases, leaving 10 bases between the germline ends. The CDR3 totals 14 residues. The V gene's germline CDR1 is SGHVS and CDR2 FNYEAQ. The CDR3 here is CASSVVGDQETQYF. The CDR3 DNA follows: TGTGCCAGCAGCGTTGTGGGGGACCAAGAGACCCAGTACTTC.

This sequence joins TRBV19 and TRBJ1-5; D is undetermined. Trimming took 5 bases from V and 4 from J, leaving 18 bases between them. The CDR3 spans 16 residues. Looked up from germline, CDR1 is LNHDA and CDR2 is SQIVND (reference sequence). The CDR3 here is CASSYRGSESNQPQHF. The CDR3 region has the DNA TGTGCCAGTAGTTATCGAGGTTCAGAGAGTAATCAGCCCCAGCATTTT.

The J gene is TRBJ1-6, the V gene TRBV28; 7 positions match TRBD1. Germline CDR1 MDHEN, CDR2 SYDVKM. Unmatched junction bases numbered 9, after V lost 6 bases and J lost 7 bases. CDR3 size: 15 residues. CDR3 coding DNA: TGTGCCAGCAGCTCGACAGGGTATACAAATTCACCCCTCCACTTT. This gives the protein CASSSTGYTNSPLHF.

The V call is TRBV14, the J call TRBJ2-5; 7 bases agree with TRBD1. The CDR3 has 15 amino acids. The germline V gene has CDR1 SGHDN and CDR2 FVKESK. V lost 1 base to trimming and J lost 3 bases; unmatched junction nucleotides: 5. CDR3 sequence reads: CASSQVQGNEETQYF. The CDR3 region has the DNA TGTGCCAGCAGCCAAGTACAGGGGAACGAAGAGACCCAGTACTTC. Combining the CDR3 with reference TRBV14 and TRBJ2-5 gives the whole variable domain EAGVTQFPSHSVIEKGQTVTLRCDPISGHDNLYWYRRVMGKEIKFLLHFVKESKQDESGMPNNRFLAERTGGTYSTLKVQPAELEDSGVYFCASSQVQGNEETQYFGPGTRLLVL.

This clonotype occurred many times. The J gene is TRBJ1-5, the V gene TRBV7-2, with D maybe TRBD1 (5 bases). CDR3 size: 15 residues. CDR1 is SGHTA, CDR2 FQGNSA, per germline. Trimming cost V 1 base and J 0 bases, with 7 bases left between them. The CDR3 DNA is TGTGCCAGCAGCTTAGATGGGGGTAGCAATCAGCCCCAGCATTTT. This translates into CASSLDGGSNQPQHF.